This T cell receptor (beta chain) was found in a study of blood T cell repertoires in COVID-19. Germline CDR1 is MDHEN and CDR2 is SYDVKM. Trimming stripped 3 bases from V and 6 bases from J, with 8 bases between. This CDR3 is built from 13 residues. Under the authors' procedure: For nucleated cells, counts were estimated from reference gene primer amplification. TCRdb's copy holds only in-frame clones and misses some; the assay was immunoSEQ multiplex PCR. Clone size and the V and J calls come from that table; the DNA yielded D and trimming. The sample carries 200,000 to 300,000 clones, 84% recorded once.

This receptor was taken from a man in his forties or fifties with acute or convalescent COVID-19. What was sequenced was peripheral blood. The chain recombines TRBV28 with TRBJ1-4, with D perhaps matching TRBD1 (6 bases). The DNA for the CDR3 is TGTGCCAGCAGTTTCCCAGGGGATGAAAAACTGTTTTTT. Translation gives CASSFPGDEKLFF.